These 30 T cell receptor beta chains share one sample of origin, sequenced in a study of T cells in localized non-small cell lung cancer. The repertoire was sequenced with immunoSEQ multiplex PCR; TCRdb's copy has only in-frame clones and lacks some. The sample lists 7,000 to 7,500 clones, 20% to 25% occurring once. The material was lung tumor tissue, obtained before any cancer treatment. The receptor set was obtained from a man aged 40-75 years with stage III squamous cell lung carcinoma.

This clone was seen more than once but under ten times. The chain joins TRBV6-8 to TRBJ1-1, with TRBD1 matching 7 bases. CDR1 is MNHGY, CDR2 SAAAGT, per germline. CDR3 size: 13 residues. Trimming removed 6 bases from V and 4 bases from J; junction bases left unmatched: 5. CDR3 DNA sequence: TGTGCCAGCAGGACAGGGTACATCACTGAAGCTTTCTTT. Protein product: CASRTGYITEAFF.

This clone was seen only a few times. The V and J genes are TRBV11-3 and TRBJ1-4; tentatively, D is TRBD1 (6 bases). Trimming cost V 5 bases and J 7 bases, with 14 bases left between them. The CDR3 consists of 14 residues. Per the germline V gene, CDR1 is SGHNT and CDR2 is YENEEA. The CDR3 DNA reads TGTGCCAGCAGCCCACAGGGATTGGGTGAAAAACTGTTTTTT. This sequence encodes CASSPQGLGEKLFF.

The V and J genes are TRBV18 and TRBJ2-2, with a tentative D call TRBD2 (6 bases). Trimming pared 0 bases from V and 5 bases from J, leaving 10 bases between. Germline V gives CDR1 KGHSH, CDR2 LQKENI. This CDR3 is built from 15 residues. The CDR3 reads CASSPPTGRTGELFF. Here the CDR3 DNA reads TGTGCCAGCTCACCACCGACGGGGAGGACCGGGGAGCTGTTTTTT.

V is TRBV9 and J is TRBJ2-2; D is perhaps TRBD1 (6 bases). This CDR3 comprises 15 residues. V was shortened by 3 bases and J by 3 bases, with 12 bases between the two germline ends. Germline CDR1 and CDR2: SGDLS and YYNGEE. The CDR3 DNA reads as TGTGCCAGCAGCGGGAAGGGGGTCGACACCGGGGAGCTGTTTTTT. Its translation is CASSGKGVDTGELFF. The full variable domain, completed using reference TRBV9 and TRBJ2-2, is DSGVTQTPKHLITATGQRVTLRCSPRSGDLSVYWYQQSLDQGLQFLIQYYNGEERAKGNILERFSAQQFPDLHSELNLSSLELGDSALYFCASSGKGVDTGELFFGEGSRLTVL.

The chain has TRBV28 and TRBJ1-4; 7 bases are a match to TRBD1. After removal of 3 bases from V and 7 bases from J, the junction contained 8 bases not matched to a gene. Germline values: CDR1 MDHEN, CDR2 SYDVKM. CDR3 size: 15 residues. CDR3 nucleotides: TGTGCCAGCAGTTTGAGGGGGCGGCGGCGTGAAAAACTGTTTTTT. This sequence encodes CASSLRGRRREKLFF.

J is TRBJ2-7 and V is TRBV9, with TRBD2 identical over 7 bases. The CDR3 has 15 residues. The J segment lost 6 bases and the V segment lost 0 bases, leaving 9 bases of the junction unmatched. Germline CDR1 reads SGDLS; CDR2 reads YYNGEE. DNA for the CDR3: TGTGCCAGCAGCGTAGGGATGGGAGCGGGGCGCGAGCAGTACTTC. This gives the protein CASSVGMGAGREQYF.

The chain has TRBV5-1 and TRBJ2-3, with TRBD1 as a possible D gene (6 bases). The V and J ends lost 2 bases and 2 bases respectively, with 12 bases between them. The CDR3 covers 15 residues. Germline V gene sequence: CDR1 SGHRS, CDR2 YFSETQ. In nucleotides, the CDR3 is TGCGCCAGCAGCTTTAACAGGGCCCCCACAGATACGCAGTATTTT. Translation gives CASSFNRAPTDTQYF.

Judged by abundance, this clone is medium-sized. J is TRBJ1-3 and V is TRBV9; no firm D call. V was clipped by 3 bases and J by 2 bases, with 6 bases between them. This CDR3 is built from 13 residues. Germline CDR1 SGDLS, CDR2 YYNGEE. The CDR3 region is CASSAIPGNTIYF. CDR3 DNA: TGTGCCAGCAGCGCCATTCCTGGAAACACCATATATTTT.

V gene TRBV11-3 combines with J gene TRBJ2-2; 13 nucleotides line up with TRBD2. V shed 5 bases, J shed 6 bases, and the junction held 3 bases outside the gene matches. CDR1 and CDR2 (germline): SGHNT, YENEEA. CDR3 size: 15 residues. The CDR3 DNA reads as TGTGCCAGCAGCCGGACTAGCGGGAGCCCCGGGGAGCTGTTTTTT. Its protein is CASSRTSGSPGELFF. The variable domain in full, with the rest retrieved from reference TRBV11-3 and TRBJ2-2, is EAGVVQSPRYKIIEKKQPVAFWCNPISGHNTLYWYLQNLGQGPELLIRYENEEAVDDSQLPKDRFSAERLKGVDSTLKIQPAELGDSAVYLCASSRTSGSPGELFFGEGSRLTVL.

This rearrangement joins TRBV11-3 to TRBJ2-5, with no clear D. The CDR3 is made up of 15 amino acids. Germline values: CDR1 SGHNT, CDR2 YENEEA. The germline V and J ends were trimmed by 2 bases and 4 bases, with 14 bases remaining between them. In DNA, the CDR3 is TGTGCCAGCAGCTTACACTCTCAGCGTCTAGAGACCCAGTACTTC. Translating it yields CASSLHSQRLETQYF.

V usage is TRBV19 and J usage is TRBJ2-1, with a possible D match to TRBD2 (6 bases). This CDR3 spans 14 amino acids. The germline CDR1 and CDR2 sequences are LNHDA and SQIVND (reference sequence). Trimming removed 2 bases at V and 5 bases at J, with 10 bases between. In DNA, the CDR3 is TGTGCCAGTAGTATACGTGGGACTGACAATGAGCAGTTCTTC. Residues: CASSIRGTDNEQFF.

This chain uses TRBV30 with TRBJ2-5, with D tentatively TRBD1 or TRBD2 (6 bases each). The CDR3 spans 17 residues. Germline-derived CDR1 and CDR2 are GTSNPN and SVGIG (reference sequence). Between the trimmed V and J ends, which lost 7 bases and 4 bases, there was a span of 28 bases. CDR3 in DNA: TGTGCCTTACGTTATCTTTCCGGCCTACGGGGGCGAGAGACCCAGTACTTC. Amino acids: CALRYLSGLRGRETQYF. Using reference TRBV30 and TRBJ2-5 for the parts outside the CDR3, the full variable domain is SQTIHQWPATLVQPVGSPLSLECTVEGTSNPNLYWYRQAAGRGLQLLFYSVGIGQISSEVPQNLSASRPQDRQFILSSKKLLLSDSGFYLCALRYLSGLRGRETQYFGPGTRLLVL.

This clone was picked up a small number of times. The CDR3 protein is CAWSVLDRYGGEQYF. The CDR3 DNA reads TGTGCCTGGAGTGTACTAGACCGATATGGGGGGGAGCAGTACTTC. The genes are TRBV30 and TRBJ2-7; D perhaps matches TRBD2 (6 bases). Per the germline V gene, CDR1 is GTSNPN and CDR2 is SVGIG (reference sequence). V shed 0 bases and J shed 7 bases, with 19 bases lying between them. This CDR3 is 15 amino acids long.

The V and J genes are TRBV9 and TRBJ2-1; a weak D match, TRBD2 (5 bases). Trimming shortened V by 5 bases and J by 0 bases, and 9 bases separated the two germline ends. Germline CDR1 is SGDLS and CDR2 is YYNGEE. The CDR3 loop spans 14 amino acids. The CDR3: CASRAGSSYNEQFF. CDR3 nucleotide sequence: TGTGCCAGCAGGGCGGGCAGCTCCTACAATGAGCAGTTCTTC.

The chain uses TRBV5-1 and TRBJ1-1; 7 bases map to TRBD1. The V gene's germline CDR1 is SGHRS and CDR2 YFSETQ. V shed 8 bases and J 1 base; nucleotides not matched to a gene: 8. The CDR3 runs to 14 residues. CDR3 region: CASTPGQTNTEAFF. In DNA form, the CDR3 reads TGCGCCAGTACGCCGGGACAGACGAACACTGAAGCTTTCTTT.

The table lists this clone with a few counts. This chain joins TRBV4-1 and TRBJ1-2; D gene uncertain. Germline lookup yields CDR1 MGHRA and CDR2 YSYEKL. This CDR3 comprises 16 residues. V was trimmed by 3 bases and J by 2 bases, leaving 16 bases between them. For the CDR3, the DNA is TGCGCCAGCAGCCAGAGGCCGACCTCGATGAACTATGGCTACACCTTC. It yields the protein CASSQRPTSMNYGYTF.

This clone was observed a handful of times. This rearrangement joins TRBV11-3 to TRBJ1-1; perhaps TRBD1 as D (6 bases). The CDR3 totals 14 residues. V lost 1 base and J 11 bases, leaving 17 bases between the germline ends. The germline CDR1 and CDR2 sequences are SGHNT and YENEEA. DNA of the CDR3: TGTGCCAGCAGCTTAGGAGGGGGGGAACAGTGGGCTTTCTTT. Translation: CASSLGGGEQWAFF.

The chain links TRBV11-3 to TRBJ2-5; TRBD1 agrees at 12 bases. Per germline, CDR1 SGHNT and CDR2 YENEEA. Trimming cost V 4 bases and J 5 bases; bases outside gene matches: 5. CDR3 length: 15 amino acids. CDR3 amino acids: CASSWGDRGQETQYF. The CDR3 nucleotides read TGTGCCAGCAGCTGGGGGGACAGGGGGCAGGAGACCCAGTACTTC.

This clone has just a few counts. The V gene is TRBV11-3, the J gene TRBJ1-2; D is ambiguous. Germline CDR1 SGHNT, CDR2 YENEEA. The CDR3 has 14 amino acids. V was pared by 4 bases and J by 6 bases, with 15 bases between. The CDR3: CASSSSAELHGYTF. The CDR3 DNA reads TGTGCCAGCAGCTCCTCCGCGGAATTGCATGGCTACACCTTC.

The V call is TRBV11-3, the J call TRBJ1-5, with D possibly matching TRBD1 (5 bases). The CDR3 is 15 residues long. Trimming removed 5 bases at V and 3 bases at J, with 14 bases between. Germline values: CDR1 SGHNT, CDR2 YENEEA. The CDR3 region is CASSRGGGPNQPQHF. In DNA, the CDR3 is TGTGCCAGCAGCCGGGGGGGAGGCCCCAATCAGCCCCAGCATTTT.

This clone was picked up many times. The chain recombines TRBV11-3 with TRBJ2-1; 15 bases map to TRBD2. This CDR3 has 19 amino acids. Trimming cost V 3 bases and J 6 bases; bases outside gene matches: 12. From germline, CDR1 is SGHNT and CDR2 YENEEA. The CDR3 here is CASSLTGLAGGLSGNEQFF. CDR3 DNA: TGTGCCAGCAGCTTGACGGGACTAGCGGGAGGTCTCTCCGGCAATGAGCAGTTCTTC.

The genes are TRBV11-3 and TRBJ2-5; 8 bases are a match to TRBD1. This CDR3 comprises 14 residues. J lost 5 bases, V lost 5 bases, and 7 bases had no gene match. Germline CDR1 and CDR2: SGHNT and YENEEA. CDR3 nucleotides: TGTGCCAGCAGCCCCGGGACAGGTACGGAGACCCAGTACTTC. Its translation: CASSPGTGTETQYF.

This clone was detected a few times. The V call is TRBV11-1, the J call TRBJ1-2; unclear D gene. V was shortened by 4 bases and J by 0 bases, with 9 bases between the two germline ends. The CDR3 contains 14 residues. Germline CDR1 and CDR2: SGHAT and FQDESV (reference sequence). The DNA of the CDR3 is TGTGCCAGCAGCTATGGACCAGCTAACTATGGCTACACCTTC. Translation: CASSYGPANYGYTF. The entire variable domain, with the rest obtained from reference TRBV11-1 and TRBJ1-2, is as follows: EAEVAQSPRYKITEKSQAVAFWCDPISGHATLYWYRQILGQGPELLVQFQDESVVDDSQLPKDRFSAERLKGVDSTLKIQPAELGDSAMYLCASSYGPANYGYTFGSGTRLTVV.

This chain joins TRBV12-2 and TRBJ2-1; TRBD2 is taken as the D call from the table, unchecked against the DNA. TRBV12-2 is an annotated pseudogene. The CDR3 extends over 15 amino acids. In DNA, the CDR3 is TGTGCCAGTAAGCTTGCGAGCGGGAGTTGGAATGAGCAGTTCTTC. It codes for CASKLASGSWNEQFF.

The gene calls are TRBV19 and TRBJ1-1, with D perhaps matching TRBD1 (6 bases). This CDR3 has 14 residues. The V end lost 8 bases, the J end lost 5 bases, and 18 bases lay between the germline ends. CDR1 is LNHDA, CDR2 SQIVND, per germline (reference sequence). The CDR3 DNA sequence: TGTGCCAGTTCCATCGGGACAACTGGAACTGAAGCTTTCTTT. It specifies CASSIGTTGTEAFF.

This clone has just a few counts. The V call is TRBV7-4, the J call TRBJ2-2; 8 bases match TRBD1. J was trimmed by 6 bases and V by 2 bases; bases with no gene match: 11. This CDR3 is built from 17 residues. Germline CDR1 SGHVT, CDR2 SQSDAQ. CDR3 protein: CASSLIGGQGSAGELFF. The DNA of the CDR3 is TGTGCCAGCAGCTTAATCGGCGGACAGGGTTCGGCCGGGGAGCTGTTTTTT.

There are a few counts of this clone. V and J are TRBV11-3 and TRBJ2-7; 7 bases align to TRBD1. With 3 bases clipped from V and 4 bases from J, the junction kept 9 bases outside the gene matches. Germline V gene lookup returns CDR1 SGHNT and CDR2 YENEEA. CDR3 size: 15 residues. The CDR3 reads CASSFVRQGTYEQYF. For the CDR3, the DNA is TGTGCCAGCAGCTTTGTGCGACAGGGTACGTACGAGCAGTACTTC.

This clone came up a few times. The chain is built from TRBV2 and TRBJ1-2; no firm D call. The germline CDR1 and CDR2 sequences are SNHLY and FYNNEI. V lost 4 bases to trimming and J lost 4 bases, with 10 bases between them. The CDR3 spans 13 residues. The CDR3 bases are TGTGCCAGCAGTGGGGTCCCCTCCTATGGCTACACCTTC. This codes for CASSGVPSYGYTF.

J is TRBJ2-3 and V is TRBV29-1, with 7 positions matching TRBD1. Losses at the gene ends were 6 bases for V and 4 bases for J; bases not matched to a gene: 10. The V gene's germline CDR1 is SQVTM and CDR2 ANQGSEA. The CDR3 contains 14 residues. In DNA form, the CDR3 reads TGCAGCGTAAAAGACAGGGCAGGTGCAGATACGCAGTATTTT. It encodes CSVKDRAGADTQYF.

This clone occurred a few times. The chain recombines TRBV11-3 with TRBJ1-5; D might be TRBD1 (6 bases). CDR1 is SGHNT and CDR2 is YENEEA in the germline V gene. The CDR3 totals 15 residues. V was clipped by 1 base and J by 4 bases, with 11 bases between them. The chain's CDR3 is CASSLGAGANQPQHF. The CDR3 DNA follows: TGTGCCAGCAGCTTAGGGGCAGGGGCTAATCAGCCCCAGCATTTT.